The T cell receptor (beta chain) under discussion was sequenced for a study of T cells expressing NK-cell markers. TCRdb re-called the 5' RACE reads and catalogs CDR3 proteins one per entry, DNA excluded. Its table records about 380,000 distinct CDR3 sequences. As for this clonotype: Antigen specificity is unknown.

General study findings and limits: Of CD8+ T cells, about 1.0-8% belonged to dominant NKG2C+ clonotypes in 5 or 6 donors.

The sample comprised blood T cells: a sorted CD56 or NKG2C T cell subset, CD4+ or CD8+ T cells, or bulk PBMC T cells (not recorded which). The sequence was collected from a man aged 18-75 years in good health.

This CDR3 is CASSLRRVAGTGKGYNEQFF. The genes are TRBV4-2 and TRBJ2-1; TCRdb selects TRBD2, and the lack of DNA leaves this call unchecked. There are 20 residues in the CDR3. Per germline, CDR1 LGHNA and CDR2 YNFKEQ.